This T cell receptor (beta chain) was retrieved from a study of OX40 agonist ivuxolimab in advanced cancers. The method was immunoSEQ multiplex PCR; TCRdb's version includes in-frame clones alone and lacks a portion of them. The sample holds 45,000 to 60,000 clones, 88% seen once. This TCR came from an adult with an advanced solid tumor such as melanoma, head and neck, liver or kidney cancer. The material sequenced was CD4+ or CD8+ T cells sorted from blood, taken in a trial of the OX40 agonist ivuxolimab.

The CDR3 nucleotides are TGTGCCAGCAGTGAACTGGGGGGACGTAGTGGCAATCAGCCCCAGCATTTT. Protein product: CASSELGGRSGNQPQHF. This sequence joins TRBV2 and TRBJ1-5, with D possibly TRBD1 on 5 matching bases. V lost 2 bases and J lost 2, with 16 bases in between. The germline V gene encodes CDR1 SNHLY and CDR2 FYNNEI. The CDR3 totals 17 residues.